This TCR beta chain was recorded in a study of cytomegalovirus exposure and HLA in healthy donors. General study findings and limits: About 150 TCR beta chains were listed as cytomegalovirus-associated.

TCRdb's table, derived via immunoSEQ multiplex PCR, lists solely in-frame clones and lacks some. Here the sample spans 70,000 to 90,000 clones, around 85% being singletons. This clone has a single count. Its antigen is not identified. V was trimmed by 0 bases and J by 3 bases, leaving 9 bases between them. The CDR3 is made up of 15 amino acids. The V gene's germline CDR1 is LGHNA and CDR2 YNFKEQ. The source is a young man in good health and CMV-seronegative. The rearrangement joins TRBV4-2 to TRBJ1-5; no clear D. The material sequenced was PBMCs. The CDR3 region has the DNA TGTGCCAGCAGCCAAGATCGAGGGAACAATCAGCCCCAGCATTTT. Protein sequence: CASSQDRGNNQPQHF.